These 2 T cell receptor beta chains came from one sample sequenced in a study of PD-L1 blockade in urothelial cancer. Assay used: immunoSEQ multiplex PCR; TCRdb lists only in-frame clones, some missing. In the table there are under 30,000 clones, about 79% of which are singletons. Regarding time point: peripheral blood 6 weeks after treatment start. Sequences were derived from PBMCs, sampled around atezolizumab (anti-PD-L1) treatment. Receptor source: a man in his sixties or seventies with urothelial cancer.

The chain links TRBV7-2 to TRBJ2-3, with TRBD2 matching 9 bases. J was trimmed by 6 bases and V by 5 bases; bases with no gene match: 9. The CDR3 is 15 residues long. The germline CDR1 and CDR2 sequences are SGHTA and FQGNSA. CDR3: CASSLQAGGPDTQYF. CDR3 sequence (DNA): TGTGCCAGCAGCCTACAGGCGGGGGGGCCCGATACGCAGTATTTT.

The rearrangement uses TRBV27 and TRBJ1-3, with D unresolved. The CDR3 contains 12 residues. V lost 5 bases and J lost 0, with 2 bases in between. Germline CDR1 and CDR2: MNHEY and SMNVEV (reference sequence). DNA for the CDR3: TGTGCCAGCAGTCTCTCTGGAAACACCATATATTTT. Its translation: CASSLSGNTIYF.